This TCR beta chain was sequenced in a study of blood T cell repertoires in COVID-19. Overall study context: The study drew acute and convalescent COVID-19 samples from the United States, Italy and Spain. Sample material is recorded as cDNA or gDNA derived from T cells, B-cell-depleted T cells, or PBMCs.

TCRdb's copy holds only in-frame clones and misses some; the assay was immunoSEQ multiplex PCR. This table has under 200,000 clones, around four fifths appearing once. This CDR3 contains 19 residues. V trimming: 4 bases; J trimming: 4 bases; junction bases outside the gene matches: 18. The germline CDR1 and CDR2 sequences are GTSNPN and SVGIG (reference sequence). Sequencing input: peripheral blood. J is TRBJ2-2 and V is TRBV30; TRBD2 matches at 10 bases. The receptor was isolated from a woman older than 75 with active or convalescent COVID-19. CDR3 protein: CAWTNPAKRGGQSTGELFF. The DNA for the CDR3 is TGTGCCTGGACCAACCCCGCTAAGCGGGGGGGCCAAAGCACCGGGGAGCTGTTTTTT.